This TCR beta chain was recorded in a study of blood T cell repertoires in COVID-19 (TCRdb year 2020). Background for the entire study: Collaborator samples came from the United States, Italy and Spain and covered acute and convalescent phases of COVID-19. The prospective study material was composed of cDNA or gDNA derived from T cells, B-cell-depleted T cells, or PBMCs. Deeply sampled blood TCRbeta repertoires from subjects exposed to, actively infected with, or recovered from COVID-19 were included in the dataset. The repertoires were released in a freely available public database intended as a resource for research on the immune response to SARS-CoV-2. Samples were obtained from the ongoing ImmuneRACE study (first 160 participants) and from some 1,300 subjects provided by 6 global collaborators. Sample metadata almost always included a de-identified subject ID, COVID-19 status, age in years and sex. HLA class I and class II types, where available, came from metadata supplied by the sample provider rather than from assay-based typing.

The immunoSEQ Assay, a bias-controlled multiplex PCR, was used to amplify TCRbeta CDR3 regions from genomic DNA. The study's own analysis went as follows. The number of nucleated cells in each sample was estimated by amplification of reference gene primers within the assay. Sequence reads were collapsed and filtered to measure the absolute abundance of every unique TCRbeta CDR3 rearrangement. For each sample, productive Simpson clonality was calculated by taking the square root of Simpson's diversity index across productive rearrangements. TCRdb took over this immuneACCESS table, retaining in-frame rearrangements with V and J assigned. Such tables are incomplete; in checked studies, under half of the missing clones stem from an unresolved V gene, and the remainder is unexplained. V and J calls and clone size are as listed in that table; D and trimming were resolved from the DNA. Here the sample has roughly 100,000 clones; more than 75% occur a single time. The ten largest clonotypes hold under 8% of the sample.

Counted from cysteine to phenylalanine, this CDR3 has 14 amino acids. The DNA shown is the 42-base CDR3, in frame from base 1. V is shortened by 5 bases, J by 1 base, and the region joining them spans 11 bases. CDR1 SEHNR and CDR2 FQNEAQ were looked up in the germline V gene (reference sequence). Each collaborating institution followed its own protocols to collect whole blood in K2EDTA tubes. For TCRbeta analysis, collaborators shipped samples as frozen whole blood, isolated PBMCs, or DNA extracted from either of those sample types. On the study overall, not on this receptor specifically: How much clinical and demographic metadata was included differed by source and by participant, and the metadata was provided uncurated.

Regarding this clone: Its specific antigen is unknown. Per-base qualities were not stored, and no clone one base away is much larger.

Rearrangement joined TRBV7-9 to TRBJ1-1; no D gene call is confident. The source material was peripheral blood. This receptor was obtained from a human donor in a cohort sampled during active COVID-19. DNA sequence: TGTGCCAGCAGCCCATTGAGAGGGAACACTGAAGCTTTCTTT. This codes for CASSPLRGNTEAFF.